This note documents a single T cell receptor (beta chain) sequence. There is no known antigen for this receptor. The record has no base qualities; no much larger clone is one base away. The CDR3, cysteine through phenylalanine, is 15 amino acids long. The entry retains the CDR3 DNA only, 45 bases that are in frame from base 1. V is trimmed back by 3 bases and J by 2 bases, and the junction contains 3 bases that no gene match accounts for. The germline V gene specifies SGHVS as CDR1 and FQNEAQ as CDR2. This sample stems from a study of shared T cell receptors in the human thymus (dated by TCRdb to the early 2020s). About the investigation overall: The study examined how the human thymus generates shared, self-reactive T-cell receptor alpha chains.

Library prep was done by the immunoSEQ multiplex PCR assay. TCRdb provides this immuneACCESS table in a form limited to in-frame rearrangements. Some clones are lacking; in checked studies, under half of them reflect an unresolved V gene, and why the rest are absent is not known. The sample table shows over 350,000 clones, and approximately 95% are seen once. The ten largest make up roughly 0.02% of the sample. Recombination linked TRBV7-8 to TRBJ1-2, with TRBD1 identical over 10 junction bases. The origin of this receptor is a human donor. The sequenced material came from thymocytes. The base sequence is TGTGCCAGCAGCTTGGGGACAGGGGAGAACTATGGCTACACCTTC. Its amino acids are CASSLGTGENYGYTF.